The 28 T cell receptor beta chains below were found in one sample sequenced in a study of T cell responses to AZD1222 COVID-19 vaccine. Sequencing was performed with immunoSEQ multiplex PCR; in TCRdb, only in-frame clones are kept and a portion is missing. This table holds around 100,000 clones, roughly 84% found once. The specimen comprised peripheral blood, sampled on day 0 of AZD1222 vaccination. These receptor sequences come from an adult in good health.

The rearrangement links TRBV5-4 to TRBJ2-7; TRBD2 aligns across 8 bases. This CDR3 is built from 16 residues. CDR1 and CDR2 from the germline V gene are SGHNT and YYREEE (reference sequence). With 0 bases clipped from V and 3 bases from J, the junction kept 8 bases outside the gene matches. The CDR3 DNA sequence: TGTGCCAGCAGCTTGGCGGGAGGGCTTCCTTTCTACGAGCAGTACTTC. Its protein is CASSLAGGLPFYEQYF.

V is TRBV5-4 and J is TRBJ2-3, with 8 positions matching TRBD1. Germline lookup yields CDR1 SGHNT and CDR2 YYREEE (reference sequence). The CDR3 loop spans 14 amino acids. J gave up 4 bases and V 4 bases, and 5 bases lay outside the gene matches. The CDR3 DNA reads as TGTGCCAGCAGCCCAGGGGGCCTTTCAGATACGCAGTATTTT. Translating gives CASSPGGLSDTQYF.

V gene TRBV24-1 combines with J gene TRBJ2-1, with 7 bases identical to TRBD1. V dropped 1 base and J dropped 12; count of bases not matched to a gene: 2. Per the germline V gene, CDR1 is KGHDR and CDR2 is SFDVKD. This CDR3 contains 12 residues. The CDR3 DNA reads TGTGCCACCAGTGATTTTAACAGGGGGCAGTTCTTC. This gives the protein CATSDFNRGQFF.

The CDR3 here is CASSQGEGWKSNQPQHF. The CDR3 coding sequence is TGTGCCAGCAGTCAGGGAGAGGGATGGAAAAGCAATCAGCCCCAGCATTTT. The chain links TRBV6-2 or TRBV6-3 to TRBJ1-5; D perhaps matches TRBD1 (5 bases). This CDR3 spans 17 amino acids. Per the germline V gene, CDR1 is MNHEY and CDR2 is SVGEGT. V was cut by 5 bases and J by 1 base, with 18 bases left in between.

This chain connects TRBV19 to TRBJ1-3, with D perhaps TRBD1 (5 bases). CDR3 length equals 14 residues. V lost 3 bases, J lost 0 bases, and 6 bases lay in between. Per the germline V gene, CDR1 is LNHDA and CDR2 is SQIVND (reference sequence). CDR3 DNA: TGTGCCAGTAGTATGAGGGGCTCTGGAAACACCATATATTTT. As protein: CASSMRGSGNTIYF.

The chain is built from TRBV24-1 and TRBJ2-2; D is uncertain. Trimming removed 9 bases at V and 5 bases at J, with 12 bases between. From germline, CDR1 is KGHDR and CDR2 SFDVKD. The CDR3 runs 13 residues. Here the CDR3 DNA reads TGTGCCACCTCCGGTAAGGGAACCGGGGAGCTGTTTTTT. Residues: CATSGKGTGELFF.

The chain joins TRBV28 to TRBJ1-2; D is possibly TRBD1 (5 bases). The CDR3 has 14 residues. V was trimmed by 6 bases and J by 4 bases, leaving 15 bases between them. The V gene's germline CDR1 is MDHEN and CDR2 SYDVKM. This chain's CDR3 is CASSSGTGLYGYTF. In DNA, the CDR3 is TGTGCCAGCAGCTCTGGTACAGGACTCTATGGCTACACCTTC.

The rearrangement links TRBV6-1 to TRBJ1-5, with D unresolved. The CDR3 runs 13 residues. With 6 bases removed from V and 4 bases from J, the gap between germline ends came to 10 bases. Germline CDR1 reads MNHNS; CDR2 reads SASEGT. The CDR3 DNA is TGTGCCAGCAGCTGGACCCCTAATCAGCCCCAGCATTTT. As protein: CASSWTPNQPQHF.

V is TRBV20-1 and J is TRBJ2-3; tentatively, D is TRBD1 (6 bases). This CDR3 spans 13 amino acids. The V and J ends lost 3 bases and 6 bases respectively, with 13 bases between them. Germline lookup yields CDR1 DFQATT and CDR2 SNEGSKA (reference sequence). CDR3 amino acids: CSASWIRGDTQYF. Written as DNA, the CDR3 is TGCAGTGCTAGTTGGATTAGGGGGGATACGCAGTATTTT.

The chain combines TRBV7-8 with TRBJ1-1; the D is unclear. This CDR3 is built from 14 residues. V was trimmed by 5 bases and J by 1 base, leaving 11 bases between them. CDR1 is SGHVS, CDR2 FQNEAQ, per germline. The CDR3 bases are TGTGCCAGCAGCGGCGTCGAGACGAACACTGAAGCTTTCTTT. Encoded protein: CASSGVETNTEAFF.

The rearrangement joins TRBV6-5 to TRBJ2-7; 13 nucleotides match TRBD2. V lost 5 bases, J lost 3 bases, and 4 bases stayed unmatched. Germline V lookup: CDR1 MNHEY, CDR2 SVGAGI. The CDR3 runs to 15 residues. As DNA, the CDR3 is TGTGCCAGCAGTAAACTAGCGGGGGGGATCTACGAGCAGTACTTC. Encoded protein: CASSKLAGGIYEQYF.

V gene TRBV19 combines with J gene TRBJ1-2, with TRBD1 matching over 9 bases. V shed 4 bases and J 7 bases; nucleotides not matched to a gene: 7. The CDR3 length is 14 residues. The germline V gene encodes CDR1 LNHDA and CDR2 SQIVND (reference sequence). The CDR3 DNA reads as TGTGCCAGTAGTACGGGACAGGGAAGCTCTGGCTACACCTTC. Translating it yields CASSTGQGSSGYTF. The full variable domain, in which reference TRBV19 and TRBJ1-2 provide the parts outside the CDR3, is DGGITQSPKYLFRKEGQNVTLSCEQNLNHDAMYWYRQDPGQGLRLIYYSQIVNDFQKGDIAEGYSVSREKKESFPLTVTSAQKNPTAFYLCASSTGQGSSGYTFGSGTRLTVV.

The chain uses TRBV30 and TRBJ2-7; either TRBD1 or TRBD2 may fit D (5 bases each). This CDR3 is 13 amino acids long. Trimming removed 0 bases from V and 3 bases from J, with 9 bases in between. Germline V gene lookup returns CDR1 GTSNPN and CDR2 SVGIG (reference sequence). The CDR3 region is CAWSVRDGYEQYF. The CDR3 coding sequence is TGTGCCTGGAGTGTCCGGGACGGCTACGAGCAGTACTTC. The whole variable domain, filled in from reference TRBV30 and TRBJ2-7, reads SQTIHQWPATLVQPVGSPLSLECTVEGTSNPNLYWYRQAAGRGLQLLFYSVGIGQISSEVPQNLSASRPQDRQFILSSKKLLLSDSGFYLCAWSVRDGYEQYFGPGTRLTVT.

The V call is TRBV24-1, the J call TRBJ2-4; TRBD1 aligns across 10 bases. Unmatched junction bases numbered 5, after V lost 3 bases and J lost 1 base. This CDR3 contains 17 residues. Germline V gene data show CDR1 as KGHDR and CDR2 as SFDVKD. The CDR3 region has the DNA TGTGCCACCAGTGATCCCGGACAGGGGGGGGCCAAAAACATTCAGTACTTC. Translating it yields CATSDPGQGGAKNIQYF.

The rearrangement links TRBV24-1 to TRBJ1-1; D possibly corresponds to TRBD1 (6 bases). The CDR3 runs to 11 residues. Trimming stripped 9 bases from V and 6 bases from J, with 10 bases between. Looked up from germline, CDR1 is KGHDR and CDR2 is SFDVKD. The CDR3 sequence: CATSRGSEAFF. CDR3 coding DNA: TGTGCCACCTCCAGGGGATCTGAAGCTTTCTTT.

The gene calls are TRBV18 and TRBJ2-2; possible D gene TRBD2, 5 bases. Germline lookup yields CDR1 KGHSH and CDR2 LQKENI. Trimming took 2 bases from V and 7 from J, leaving 17 bases between them. The CDR3 totals 16 residues. The CDR3: CASSPGVTGTGGELFF. CDR3 coding DNA: TGTGCCAGCTCACCAGGAGTGACGGGAACTGGCGGGGAGCTGTTTTTT.

The chain recombines TRBV7-2 with TRBJ1-6; D is perhaps TRBD1 (6 bases). CDR3 length: 14 amino acids. Per the germline V gene, CDR1 is SGHTA and CDR2 is FQGNSA. V shed 5 bases and J shed 7 bases, with 12 bases lying between them. The DNA of the CDR3 is TGTGCCAGCAGCCTGGGACACGCCAATTCACCCCTCCACTTT. Residues: CASSLGHANSPLHF.

The chain uses TRBV3-1 (or the pseudogene TRBV3-2) and TRBJ1-2; D gene ambiguous. Germline V gene sequence: CDR1 LGHDT, CDR2 YNNKEL (reference sequence). The CDR3 covers 13 residues. V lost 4 bases and J 6 bases, leaving 12 bases between the germline ends. The CDR3 protein is CASSLRRKNGYTF. The CDR3 nucleotides are TGTGCCAGCAGCCTCAGACGGAAGAATGGCTACACCTTC.

A few counts support this clone. Because the CDR3 is missing its conserved closing phenylalanine or tryptophan, this is likely a read error. No DNA is shown, since the ends of the CDR3 on it are uncertain; the CDR3 is the one TCRdb lists. The rearrangement joins TRBV2 to TRBJ1-1; the listed D gene, TRBD1, was not tested against the DNA. The germline CDR1 and CDR2 sequences are SNHLY and FYNNEI. The CDR3 region is 12 residues in length, termini included. The CDR3 sequence is CASSETTVGPLE.

The V gene is TRBV7-6, the J gene TRBJ2-2; D not certain. V was pared by 4 bases and J by 7 bases, with 10 bases between. Germline CDR1 is SGHVS and CDR2 is FNYEAQ. This CDR3 region has 13 residues. CDR3 coding DNA: TGTGCCAGCAGCTCGGTCGGCCTCGGGGAGCTGTTTTTT. It yields the protein CASSSVGLGELFF.

The chain employs TRBV7-2 and TRBJ2-5, with 7 bases aligning to TRBD1. Germline V gives CDR1 SGHTA, CDR2 FQGNSA. V was pared by 8 bases and J by 6 bases, with 15 bases of the junction left unmatched. This CDR3 is 15 amino acids long. CDR3 in DNA: TGTGCCAGCGCCGTGACGGGACAGAATTTAAAGACCCAGTACTTC. It specifies CASAVTGQNLKTQYF. The full variable domain, in which reference TRBV7-2 and TRBJ2-5 provide the parts outside the CDR3, is GAGVSQSPSNKVTEKGKDVELRCDPISGHTALYWYRQSLGQGLEFLIYFQGNSAPDKSGLPSDRFSAERTGGSVSTLTIQRTQQEDSAVYLCASAVTGQNLKTQYFGPGTRLLVL.

This clone was recorded only once. Here the CDR3 reads CASSVRGSNTDTQYF. Here the CDR3 DNA reads TGTGCCAGCAGCGTAAGGGGGTCGAACACAGATACGCAGTATTTT. The chain combines TRBV9 with TRBJ2-3, with D maybe TRBD1 (6 bases). Looked up from germline, CDR1 is SGDLS and CDR2 is YYNGEE. The V end was cut by 1 base, the J end by 2 bases, with 11 bases between. The CDR3 spans 15 residues.

CDR3 in amino acids: CASSSRGQETEAFF. CDR3 nucleotide sequence: TGTGCCAGCAGCTCCAGGGGGCAGGAGACTGAAGCTTTCTTT. V gene TRBV7-9 combines with J gene TRBJ1-1, with TRBD1 identical over 8 bases. The CDR3 loop spans 14 amino acids. V lost 4 bases, J lost 5 bases, and 6 bases stayed unmatched. The germline CDR1 and CDR2 sequences are SEHNR and FQNEAQ (reference sequence).

In the case of this clone: At one end, the junction sequence differs from germline, possibly due to a read error. The chain has TRBV3-1 (or the pseudogene TRBV3-2) and TRBJ2-7; weak D call: TRBD2 (7 bases). Looked up from germline, CDR1 is LGHDT and CDR2 is YNNKEL (reference sequence). This CDR3 has 13 residues. CDR3 nucleotides: TGTGCCAGCAGCCAAGCCAACAGGGAGGGGCGATTCTTC. The encoded protein is CASSQANREGRFF.

The chain couples TRBV18 to TRBJ2-1; 8 bases agree with TRBD2. Germline assignment: CDR1 KGHSH and CDR2 LQKENI. Germline trimming cut 6 bases from V and 6 bases from J; bases unmatched to any gene: 7. The CDR3 has 14 amino acids. CDR3 sequence (DNA): TGTGCCAGCTCCCCCGGGGGGGTGTTCAATGAGCAGTTCTTC. The encoded protein is CASSPGGVFNEQFF.

The V and J genes are TRBV7-9 and TRBJ2-2, with a weak D call TRBD1 (5 bases). Per germline, CDR1 SEHNR and CDR2 FQNEAQ (reference sequence). The CDR3 is made up of 14 amino acids. The V and J ends lost 6 bases and 0 bases respectively, with 8 bases between them. The CDR3 DNA follows: TGTGCCAGCAGAGGGGCAGCGAACACCGGGGAGCTGTTTTTT. Its translation is CASRGAANTGELFF.

V gene TRBV18 combines with J gene TRBJ2-7; TRBD2 matches 7 bases. V gave up 1 base and J gave up 0 bases; unmatched junction bases: 3. CDR3 length equals 15 residues. The germline CDR1 and CDR2 sequences are KGHSH and LQKENI. CDR3 sequence (DNA): TGTGCCAGCTCACCACGGGAGGGTAGCTCCTACGAGCAGTACTTC. Its protein product is CASSPREGSSYEQYF.

The chain has TRBV7-9 and TRBJ2-3; 7 positions match TRBD1. The CDR3 has 16 residues. Per the germline V gene, CDR1 is SEHNR and CDR2 is FQNEAQ (reference sequence). The J segment lost 4 bases and the V segment lost 2 bases, leaving 9 bases of the junction unmatched. The DNA of the CDR3 is TGTGCCAGCAGCTTAAGGGGGCGTGGGGGCGCAGATACGCAGTATTTT. Protein product: CASSLRGRGGADTQYF.